Each of the 6 T cell receptor beta chains below was sequenced from the same sample in a study of T cells in Graves' hyperthyroidism and ophthalmopathy. RNA transcripts provided the source from which TCR beta CDR3 regions were amplified. HTBI primers were the set used in a first-round RT-PCR of the TCR CDR3. Each CDR3 protein gets one entry after TCRdb re-called the multiplex PCR reads with MiXCR. The table includes 660,000 or so distinct CDR3 sequences, about 45% detected once. Sequenced: peripheral blood or thyroid tissue (not recorded which). The receptors originated from an adult man with Graves' disease, either hyperthyroidism or ophthalmopathy (not recorded which).

V and J are TRBV9 and TRBJ1-1; 9 bases align to TRBD1. V lost 5 bases to trimming and J lost 8 bases; unmatched junction nucleotides: 7. The CDR3 extends over 13 amino acids. Germline V lookup: CDR1 SGDLS, CDR2 YYNGEE. The CDR3 loop is CASRYGTGWEAFF. The CDR3 DNA is TGTGCCAGCAGGTATGGGACAGGGTGGGAAGCTTTCTTT.

This clonotype was observed at least ten times. The chain joins TRBV15 to TRBJ1-1; D remains ambiguous. This CDR3 has 11 amino acids. Germline V gene lookup returns CDR1 LNHNV and CDR2 YYDKDF (reference sequence). The V end was cut by 3 bases, the J end by 10 bases, with 9 bases between. The CDR3 loop is CATSSNGPAFF. CDR3 sequence (DNA): TGTGCCACCAGCAGTAATGGGCCAGCTTTCTTT.

This chain links TRBV10-2 with TRBJ1-6, with D maybe TRBD1 (5 bases). Germline assignment: CDR1 WSHSY and CDR2 SAAADI. The CDR3 runs 12 residues. The CDR3 is CVTRTINSPLHF. DNA of the CDR3: TGCGTCACCCGGACAATTAATTCACCCCTCCACTTT.

The table lists this clonotype with a count of one. A junction boundary mismatches the germline segment, possibly from a read error. The rearrangement links TRBV2 to TRBJ2-7, with TRBD2 identical over 14 bases. The length of the CDR3 is 16 residues. Germline loops: CDR1 SNHLY, CDR2 FYNNEI. The CDR3 DNA follows: TGTGCCAGCAGGGAAGGACTAGCGGGAGGCTCCTACGAGCAGTACTTC. Amino acid sequence: CASREGLAGGSYEQYF.

The chain joins TRBV12-3 or TRBV12-4 to TRBJ1-2, with D unclear. Trimming took 6 bases from V and 4 from J, leaving 12 bases between them. This CDR3 is 13 amino acids long. The CDR3 bases are TGTGCCAGCAGCCTCCAGCCAGTCTATGGCTACACCTTC. This translates into CASSLQPVYGYTF.

This clonotype was detected a few times. J is TRBJ1-2 and V is TRBV9; a possible D gene is TRBD1 (6 bases). Germline V CDR1 and CDR2: SGDLS, YYNGEE. V gave up 4 bases and J gave up 8 bases, with 12 bases separating them. The CDR3 has 12 residues. Here the CDR3 reads CASSRPTGGYTF. DNA of the CDR3: TGTGCCAGCAGCCGACCCACAGGGGGCTACACCTTC.